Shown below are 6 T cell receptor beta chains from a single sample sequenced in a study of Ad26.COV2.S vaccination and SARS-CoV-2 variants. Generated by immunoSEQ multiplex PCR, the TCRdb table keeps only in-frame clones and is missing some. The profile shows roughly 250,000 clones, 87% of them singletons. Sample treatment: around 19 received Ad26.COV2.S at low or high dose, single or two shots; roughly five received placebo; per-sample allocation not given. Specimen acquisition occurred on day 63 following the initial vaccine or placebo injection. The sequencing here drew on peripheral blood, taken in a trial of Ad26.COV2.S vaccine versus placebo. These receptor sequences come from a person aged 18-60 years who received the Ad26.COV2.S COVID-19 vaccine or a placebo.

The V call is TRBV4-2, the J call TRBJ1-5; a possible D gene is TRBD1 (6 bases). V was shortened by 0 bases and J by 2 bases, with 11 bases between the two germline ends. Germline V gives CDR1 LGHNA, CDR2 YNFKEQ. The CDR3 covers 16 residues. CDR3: CASSQDPQGGNQPQHF. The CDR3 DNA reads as TGTGCCAGCAGCCAAGATCCACAGGGTGGCAATCAGCCCCAGCATTTT.

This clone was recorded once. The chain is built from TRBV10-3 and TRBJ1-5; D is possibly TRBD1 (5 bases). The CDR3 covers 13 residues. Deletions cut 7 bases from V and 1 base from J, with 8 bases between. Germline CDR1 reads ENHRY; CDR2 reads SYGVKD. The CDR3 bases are TGTGCCATCAAGGGGCAGAGCAATCAGCCCCAGCATTTT. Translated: CAIKGQSNQPQHF.

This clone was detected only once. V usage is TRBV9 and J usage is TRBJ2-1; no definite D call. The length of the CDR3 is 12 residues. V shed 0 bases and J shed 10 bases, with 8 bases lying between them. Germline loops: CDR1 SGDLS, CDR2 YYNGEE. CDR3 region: CASSVELGEQFF. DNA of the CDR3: TGTGCCAGCAGCGTAGAGCTGGGGGAGCAGTTCTTC.

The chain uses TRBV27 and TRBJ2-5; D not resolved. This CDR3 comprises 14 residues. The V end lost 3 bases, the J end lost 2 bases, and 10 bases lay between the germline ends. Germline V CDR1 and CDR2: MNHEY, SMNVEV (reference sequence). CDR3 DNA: TGTGCCAGCAGTTTCCGCGCAACGCAAGAGACCCAGTACTTC. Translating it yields CASSFRATQETQYF.

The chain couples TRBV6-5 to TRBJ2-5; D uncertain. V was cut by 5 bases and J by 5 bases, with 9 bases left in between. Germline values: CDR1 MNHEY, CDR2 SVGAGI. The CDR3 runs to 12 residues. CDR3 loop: CASSPTGETQYF. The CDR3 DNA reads TGTGCCAGCAGTCCGACCGGGGAGACCCAGTACTTC.

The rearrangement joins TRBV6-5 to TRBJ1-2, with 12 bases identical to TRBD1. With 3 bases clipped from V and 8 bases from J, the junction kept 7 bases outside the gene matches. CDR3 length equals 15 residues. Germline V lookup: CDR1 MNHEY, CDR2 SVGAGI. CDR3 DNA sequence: TGTGCCAGCAGTTATGGGGACAGGGGGCTAGGGGGCTACACCTTC. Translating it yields CASSYGDRGLGGYTF.